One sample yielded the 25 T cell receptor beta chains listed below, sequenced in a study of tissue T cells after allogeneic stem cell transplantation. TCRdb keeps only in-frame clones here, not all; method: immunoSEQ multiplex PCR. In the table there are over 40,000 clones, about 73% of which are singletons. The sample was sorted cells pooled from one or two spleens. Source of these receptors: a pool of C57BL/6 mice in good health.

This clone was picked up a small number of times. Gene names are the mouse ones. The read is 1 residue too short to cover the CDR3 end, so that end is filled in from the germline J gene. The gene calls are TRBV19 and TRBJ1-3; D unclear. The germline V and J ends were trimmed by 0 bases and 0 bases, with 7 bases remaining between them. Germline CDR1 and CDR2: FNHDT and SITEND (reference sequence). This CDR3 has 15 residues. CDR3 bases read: TGTGCCAGCAGTATAGGACAAAATTCTGGAAATACGCTCTAT. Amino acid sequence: CASSIGQNSGNTLY. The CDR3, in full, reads CASSIGQNSGNTLYF.

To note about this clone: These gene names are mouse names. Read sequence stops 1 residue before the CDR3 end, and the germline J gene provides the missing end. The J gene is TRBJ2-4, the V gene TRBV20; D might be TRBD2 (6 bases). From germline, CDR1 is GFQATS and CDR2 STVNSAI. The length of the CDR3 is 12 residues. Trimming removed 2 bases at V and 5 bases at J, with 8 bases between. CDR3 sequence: CGARMGVNTLYF. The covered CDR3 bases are TGTGGTGCTAGGATGGGGGTAAACACCTTGTAC.

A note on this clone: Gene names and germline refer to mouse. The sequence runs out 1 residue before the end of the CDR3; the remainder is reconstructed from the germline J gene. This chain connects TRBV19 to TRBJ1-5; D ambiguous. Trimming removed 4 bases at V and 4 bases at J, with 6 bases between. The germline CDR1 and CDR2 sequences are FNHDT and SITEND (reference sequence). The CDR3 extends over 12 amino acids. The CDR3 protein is CASSGGNQAPLF. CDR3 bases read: TGTGCCAGCAGTGGCGGTAACCAGGCTCCGCTT.

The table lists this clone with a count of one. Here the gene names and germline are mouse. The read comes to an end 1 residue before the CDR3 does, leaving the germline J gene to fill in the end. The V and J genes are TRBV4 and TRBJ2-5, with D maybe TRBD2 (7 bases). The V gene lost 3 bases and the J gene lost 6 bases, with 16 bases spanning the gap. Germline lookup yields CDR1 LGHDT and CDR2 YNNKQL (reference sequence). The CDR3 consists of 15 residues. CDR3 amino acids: CASSYGGRVEDTQYF. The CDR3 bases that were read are TGTGCCAGCAGCTATGGGGGGCGGGTTGAGGACACCCAGTAC.

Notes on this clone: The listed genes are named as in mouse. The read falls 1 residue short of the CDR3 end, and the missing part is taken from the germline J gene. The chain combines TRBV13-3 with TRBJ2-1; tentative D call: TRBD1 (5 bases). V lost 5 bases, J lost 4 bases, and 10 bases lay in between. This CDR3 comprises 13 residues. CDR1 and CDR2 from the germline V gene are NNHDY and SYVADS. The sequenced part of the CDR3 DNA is TGTGCCAGCAGCGTCCGGACATATGCTGAGCAGTTC. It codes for CASSVRTYAEQF. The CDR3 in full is CASSVRTYAEQFF.

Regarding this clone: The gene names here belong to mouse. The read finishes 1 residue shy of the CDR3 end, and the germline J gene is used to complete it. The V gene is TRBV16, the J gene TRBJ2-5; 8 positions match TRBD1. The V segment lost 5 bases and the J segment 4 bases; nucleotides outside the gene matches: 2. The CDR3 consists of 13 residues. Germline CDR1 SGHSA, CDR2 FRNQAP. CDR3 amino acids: CASSTTGEDTQYF. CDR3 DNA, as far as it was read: TGTGCAAGCAGCACGACAGGGGAAGACACCCAGTAC.

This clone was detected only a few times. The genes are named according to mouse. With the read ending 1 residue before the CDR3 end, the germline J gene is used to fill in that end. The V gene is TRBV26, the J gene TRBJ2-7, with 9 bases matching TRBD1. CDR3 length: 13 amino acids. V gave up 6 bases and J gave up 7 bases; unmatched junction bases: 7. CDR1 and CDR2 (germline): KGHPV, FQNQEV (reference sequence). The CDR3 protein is CASSRDREREQYF. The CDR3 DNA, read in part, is TGTGCCAGCAGCCGGGACAGGGAGAGGGAACAGTAC.

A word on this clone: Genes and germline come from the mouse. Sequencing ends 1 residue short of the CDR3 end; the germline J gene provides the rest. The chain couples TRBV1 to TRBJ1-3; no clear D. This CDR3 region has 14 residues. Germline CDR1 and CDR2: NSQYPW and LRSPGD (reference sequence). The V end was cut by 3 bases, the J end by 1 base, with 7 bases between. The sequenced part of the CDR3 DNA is TGCACCTGCAGTGCCCCCAGGTCTGGAAATACGCTCTAT. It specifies CTCSAPRSGNTLY. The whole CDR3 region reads CTCSAPRSGNTLYF.

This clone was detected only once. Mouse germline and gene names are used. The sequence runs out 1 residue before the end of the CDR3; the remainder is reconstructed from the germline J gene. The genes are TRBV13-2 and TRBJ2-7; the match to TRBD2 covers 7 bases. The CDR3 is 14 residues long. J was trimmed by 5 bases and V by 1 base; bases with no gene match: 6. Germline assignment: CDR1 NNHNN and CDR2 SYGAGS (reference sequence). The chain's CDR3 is CASGDFGLGDEQYF. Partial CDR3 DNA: TGTGCCAGCGGTGATTTCGGGCTGGGGGATGAACAGTAC.

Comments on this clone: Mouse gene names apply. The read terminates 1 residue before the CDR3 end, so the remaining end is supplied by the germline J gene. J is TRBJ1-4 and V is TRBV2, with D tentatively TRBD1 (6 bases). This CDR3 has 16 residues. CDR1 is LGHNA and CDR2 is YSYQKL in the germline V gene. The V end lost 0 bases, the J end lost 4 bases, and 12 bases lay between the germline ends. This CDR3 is CASSQDQQGGNERLFF. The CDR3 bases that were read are TGTGCCAGCAGCCAAGATCAACAGGGAGGCAACGAAAGATTATTT.

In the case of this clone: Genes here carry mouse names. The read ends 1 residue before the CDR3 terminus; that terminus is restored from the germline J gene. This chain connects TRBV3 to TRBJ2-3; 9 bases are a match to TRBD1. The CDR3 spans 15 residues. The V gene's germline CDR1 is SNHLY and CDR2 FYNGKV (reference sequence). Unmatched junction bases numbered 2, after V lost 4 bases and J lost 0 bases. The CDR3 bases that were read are TGTGCCAGCAGCTCACAGGGGGCTAGTGCAGAAACGCTGTAT. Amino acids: CASSSQGASAETLY. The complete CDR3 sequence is CASSSQGASAETLYF.

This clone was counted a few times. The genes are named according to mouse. CDR3: CASSRDRNYEQYF. CDR3 DNA (partial): TGTGCTAGCAGTCGGGACAGAAACTATGAACAGTAC. The V call is TRBV29, the J call TRBJ2-7; 7 bases align to TRBD1. From the germline J gene comes the end of the CDR3, since the read stops 1 residue before it. Trimming took 5 bases from V and 3 from J; bases not matched to a gene: 4. Per the germline V gene, CDR1 is MSHET and CDR2 is SYDVDS. The CDR3 consists of 13 residues.

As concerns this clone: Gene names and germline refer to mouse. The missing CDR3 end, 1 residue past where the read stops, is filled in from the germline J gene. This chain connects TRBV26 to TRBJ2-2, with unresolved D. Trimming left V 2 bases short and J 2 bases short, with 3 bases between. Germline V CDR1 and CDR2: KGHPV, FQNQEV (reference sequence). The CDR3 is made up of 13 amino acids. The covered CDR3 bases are TGTGCCAGCAGTCTGAAGAACACCGGGCAGCTCTAC. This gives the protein CASSLKNTGQLY. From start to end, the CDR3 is CASSLKNTGQLYF.

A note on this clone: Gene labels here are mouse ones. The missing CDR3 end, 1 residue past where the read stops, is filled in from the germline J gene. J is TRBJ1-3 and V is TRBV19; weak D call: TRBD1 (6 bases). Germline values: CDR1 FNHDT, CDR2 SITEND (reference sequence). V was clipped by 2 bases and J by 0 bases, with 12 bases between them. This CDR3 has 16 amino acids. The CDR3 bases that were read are TGTGCCAGCAGTATTCGGGGACACAATTCTGGAAATACGCTCTAT. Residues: CASSIRGHNSGNTLY. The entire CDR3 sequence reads CASSIRGHNSGNTLYF.

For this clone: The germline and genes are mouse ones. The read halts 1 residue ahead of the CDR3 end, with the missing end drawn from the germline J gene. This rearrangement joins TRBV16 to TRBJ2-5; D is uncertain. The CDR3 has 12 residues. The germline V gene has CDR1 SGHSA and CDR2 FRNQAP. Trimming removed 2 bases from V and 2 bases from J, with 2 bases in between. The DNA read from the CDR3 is TGTGCAAGCAGCTTAAGCCAAGACACCCAGTAC. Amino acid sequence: CASSLSQDTQY. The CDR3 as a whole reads CASSLSQDTQYF.

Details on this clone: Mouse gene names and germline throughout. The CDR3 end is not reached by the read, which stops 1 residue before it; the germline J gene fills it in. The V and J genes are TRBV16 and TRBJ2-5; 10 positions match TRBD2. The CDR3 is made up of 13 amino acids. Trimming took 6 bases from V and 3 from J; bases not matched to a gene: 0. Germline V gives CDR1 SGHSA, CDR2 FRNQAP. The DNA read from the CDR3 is TGTGCAAGCAGACTGGGGGGGCAAGACACCCAGTAC. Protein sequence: CASRLGGQDTQY. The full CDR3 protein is CASRLGGQDTQYF.

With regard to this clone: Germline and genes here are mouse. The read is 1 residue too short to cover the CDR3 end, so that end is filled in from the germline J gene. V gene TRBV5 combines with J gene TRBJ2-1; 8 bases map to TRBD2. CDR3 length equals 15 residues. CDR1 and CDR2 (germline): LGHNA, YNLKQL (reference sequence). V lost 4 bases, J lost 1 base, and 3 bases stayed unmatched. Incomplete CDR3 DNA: TGTGCCAGCAGCCCATGGGGGGGGAACTATGCTGAGCAGTTC. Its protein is CASSPWGGNYAEQF. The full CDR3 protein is CASSPWGGNYAEQFF.

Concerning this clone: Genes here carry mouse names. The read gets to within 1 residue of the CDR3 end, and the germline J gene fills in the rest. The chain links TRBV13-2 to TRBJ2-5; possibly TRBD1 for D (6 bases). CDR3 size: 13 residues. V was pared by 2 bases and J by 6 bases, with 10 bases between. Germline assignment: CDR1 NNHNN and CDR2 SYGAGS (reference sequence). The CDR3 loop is CASGERGRDTQYF. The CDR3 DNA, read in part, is TGTGCCAGCGGTGAGAGGGGGAGGGACACCCAGTAC.

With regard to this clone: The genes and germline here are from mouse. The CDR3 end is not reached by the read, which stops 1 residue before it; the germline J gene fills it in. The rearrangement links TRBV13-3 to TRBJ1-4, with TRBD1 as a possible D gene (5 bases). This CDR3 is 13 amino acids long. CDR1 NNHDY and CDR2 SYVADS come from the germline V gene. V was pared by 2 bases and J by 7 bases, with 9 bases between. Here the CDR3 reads CASSERGGERLFF. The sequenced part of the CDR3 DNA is TGTGCCAGCAGTGAGAGGGGTGGCGAAAGATTATTT.

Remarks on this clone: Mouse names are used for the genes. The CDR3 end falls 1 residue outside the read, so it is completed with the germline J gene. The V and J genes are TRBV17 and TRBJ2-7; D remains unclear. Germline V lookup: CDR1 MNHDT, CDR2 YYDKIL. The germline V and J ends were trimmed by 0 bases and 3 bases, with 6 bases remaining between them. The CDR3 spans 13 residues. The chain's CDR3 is CASSRDRNYEQYF. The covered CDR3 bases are TGTGCTAGCAGTAGAGATCGGAACTATGAACAGTAC.

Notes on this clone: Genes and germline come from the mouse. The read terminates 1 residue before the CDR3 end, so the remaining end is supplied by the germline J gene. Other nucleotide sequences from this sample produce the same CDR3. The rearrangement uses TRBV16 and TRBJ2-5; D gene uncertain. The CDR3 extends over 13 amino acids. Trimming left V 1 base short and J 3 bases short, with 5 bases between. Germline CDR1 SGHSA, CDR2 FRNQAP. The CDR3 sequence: CASSLASQDTQYF. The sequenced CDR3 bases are TGTGCAAGCAGCTTAGCCAGTCAAGACACCCAGTAC.

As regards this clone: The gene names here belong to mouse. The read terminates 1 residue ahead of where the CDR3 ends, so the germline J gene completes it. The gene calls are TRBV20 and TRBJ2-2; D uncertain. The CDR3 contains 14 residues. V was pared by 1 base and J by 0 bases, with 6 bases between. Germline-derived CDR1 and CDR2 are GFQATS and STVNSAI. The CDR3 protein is CGARGAANTGQLYF. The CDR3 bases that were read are TGTGGTGCTAGGGGGGCAGCAAACACCGGGCAGCTCTAC.

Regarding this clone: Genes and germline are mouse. The sequenced part of the CDR3 DNA is TGTGCCAGCAGACTGGGGGACTCCTATGAACAGTAC. Amino acid sequence: CASRLGDSYEQY. The complete CDR3 sequence is CASRLGDSYEQYF. This chain connects TRBV13-3 to TRBJ2-7; 8 nucleotides match TRBD2. The CDR3 end is not reached by the read, which stops 1 residue before it; the germline J gene fills it in. The germline V gene encodes CDR1 NNHDY and CDR2 SYVADS. V trimming: 5 bases; J trimming: 0 bases; junction bases outside the gene matches: 1. CDR3 length equals 13 residues.

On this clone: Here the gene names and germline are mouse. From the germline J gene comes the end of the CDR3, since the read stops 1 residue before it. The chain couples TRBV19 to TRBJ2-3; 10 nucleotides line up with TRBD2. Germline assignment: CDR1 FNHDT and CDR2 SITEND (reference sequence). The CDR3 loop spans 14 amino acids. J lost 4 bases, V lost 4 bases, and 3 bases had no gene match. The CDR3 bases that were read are TGTGCCAGCAGTGAGACTGGGGGGTCAGAAACGCTGTAT. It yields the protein CASSETGGSETLY. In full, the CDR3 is CASSETGGSETLYF.

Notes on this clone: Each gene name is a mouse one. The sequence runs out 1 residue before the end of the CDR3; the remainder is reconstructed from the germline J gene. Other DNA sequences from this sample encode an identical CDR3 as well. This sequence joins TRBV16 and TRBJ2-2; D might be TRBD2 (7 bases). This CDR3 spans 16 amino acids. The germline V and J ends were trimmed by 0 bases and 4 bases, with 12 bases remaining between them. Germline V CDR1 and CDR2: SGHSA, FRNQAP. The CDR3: CASSLEGGAGTGQLYF. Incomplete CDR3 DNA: TGTGCAAGCAGCTTAGAGGGGGGCGCCGGCACCGGGCAGCTCTAC.